A selection of T cell receptor beta chains follows, all from one sample in a study of blood T cells in healthy people across ages. TCRdb reprocessed the 5' RACE reads via MiXCR and lists one record per CDR3 protein. In the table there are about 760,000 distinct CDR3 sequences, about 56% of which are singletons. The specimen sequenced was blood. These receptors originate from a man aged 35 to 55 in good health. Each CDR3 is given with its conserved first and last residue. Fields, in order: CDR3 protein, CDR3 DNA, clone size, D gene, V gene, J gene. D genes are given only for firm matches. Not every row has a clone size; where given, it reads once, few, many or a size class.

CDR3aa: CASSLLTGGAADTQYF; CDR3nt: TGTGCCAGCAGCTTGTTGACAGGGGGCGCGGCAGATACGCAGTATTTT; abundance: NA; d_gene: TRBD1; v_gene: TRBV5-5; j_gene: TRBJ2-3
CDR3aa: CASSWLAGVSFEQYF; CDR3nt: TGTGCCAGCAGTTGGCTAGCGGGGGTCTCTTTCGAGCAGTACTTC; abundance: NA; d_gene: TRBD2; v_gene: TRBV28; j_gene: TRBJ2-7
CDR3aa: CASSVAASGAYEQYF; CDR3nt: TGTGCCAGCAGCGTAGCGGCTAGCGGGGCCTACGAGCAGTACTTC; abundance: once; d_gene: TRBD2; v_gene: TRBV9; j_gene: TRBJ2-7
CDR3aa: CASSHNEQAYTF; CDR3nt: TGTGCCAGCAGCCACAACGAACAGGCCTACACCTTC; abundance: NA; d_gene: NA; v_gene: TRBV6-5; j_gene: TRBJ1-2
CDR3aa: CATSDFRDSGSNEQFF; CDR3nt: TGTGCCACCAGTGATTTTCGTGATAGCGGGAGCAATGAGCAGTTCTTC; abundance: NA; d_gene: TRBD2; v_gene: TRBV24-1; j_gene: TRBJ2-1
CDR3aa: CATSGGSGQTVEQFF; CDR3nt: TGTGCCACCAGTGGTGGTAGCGGGCAGACTGTTGAGCAGTTCTTC; abundance: NA; d_gene: TRBD2; v_gene: TRBV24-1; j_gene: TRBJ2-1
CDR3aa: CAISRLQETQYF; CDR3nt: TGTGCCATTTCCAGGTTACAAGAGACCCAGTACTTC; abundance: NA; d_gene: NA; v_gene: TRBV6-5; j_gene: TRBJ2-5
CDR3aa: CSVQWREAGEQYF; CDR3nt: TGCAGCGTTCAATGGCGGGAGGCAGGGGAGCAGTACTTC; abundance: few; d_gene: TRBD2; v_gene: TRBV29-1; j_gene: TRBJ2-7
CDR3aa: CASSSGGAVQETQYF; CDR3nt: TGTGCCAGCAGTAGCGGGGGGGCTGTCCAAGAGACCCAGTACTTC; abundance: NA; d_gene: TRBD2; v_gene: TRBV6-5; j_gene: TRBJ2-5
CDR3aa: CASTLGVPTDTQYF; CDR3nt: TGTGCCAGCACCTTGGGAGTGCCCACAGATACGCAGTATTTT; abundance: few; d_gene: NA; v_gene: TRBV27; j_gene: TRBJ2-3
CDR3aa: CSAHSGTSIAKNIQYF; CDR3nt: TGCAGTGCCCATAGCGGGACGAGTATAGCCAAAAACATTCAGTACTTC; abundance: NA; d_gene: TRBD2; v_gene: TRBV20-1; j_gene: TRBJ2-4
CDR3aa: CSAGLAGATDTQYF; CDR3nt: TGCAGTGCTGGACTAGCGGGGGCCACAGATACGCAGTATTTT; abundance: few; d_gene: TRBD2; v_gene: TRBV20-1; j_gene: TRBJ2-3